A single sample is the source of the 11 T cell receptor beta chains below, sequenced in a study of blood T cells in healthy people across ages. Sample-barcoded 5' priming and a J-beta primer mix drove a second PCR of roughly 7 to 11 cycles. A single record per CDR3 protein comes from TCRdb applying MiXCR to the 5' RACE reads. This sample has hundreds of thousands of distinct CDR3 sequences; approximately 60% occur once, and the top ten carry roughly 25%. The sequencing input was blood. The receptors were sampled from a man aged 35-49 years in good health.

The chain has TRBV11-3 and TRBJ2-2, with TRBD2 matching over 11 bases. Losses at the gene ends were 5 bases for V and 0 bases for J; bases not matched to a gene: 5. CDR1 and CDR2 (germline): SGHNT, YENEEA. CDR3 length: 17 residues. In nucleotides, the CDR3 is TGTGCCAGCAGCCCAGGGACTAGCGGAACGAACACCGGGGAGCTGTTTTTT. It specifies CASSPGTSGTNTGELFF. The full variable domain, in which reference TRBV11-3 and TRBJ2-2 provide the parts outside the CDR3, is EAGVVQSPRYKIIEKKQPVAFWCNPISGHNTLYWYLQNLGQGPELLIRYENEEAVDDSQLPKDRFSAERLKGVDSTLKIQPAELGDSAVYLCASSPGTSGTNTGELFFGEGSRLTVL.

The V call is TRBV6-5, the J call TRBJ2-1; TRBD2 matches at 8 bases. Germline V gene sequence: CDR1 MNHEY, CDR2 SVGAGI. Trimming removed 6 bases from V and 2 bases from J; junction bases left unmatched: 6. CDR3 length: 15 amino acids. The CDR3 reads CASRQLAEPYNEQFF. The CDR3 region has the DNA TGTGCCAGCAGACAACTAGCGGAGCCCTACAATGAGCAGTTCTTC.

The chain employs TRBV5-4 and TRBJ2-7; tentative D call: TRBD2 (5 bases). The V gene's germline CDR1 is SGHNT and CDR2 YYREEE (reference sequence). The CDR3 contains 15 residues. Trimming took 5 bases from V and 3 from J, leaving 18 bases between them. The CDR3 sequence is CASSHDGGSSYEQYF. The CDR3 DNA reads as TGTGCCAGCAGTCATGACGGAGGAAGTAGCTACGAGCAGTACTTC. Based on the CDR3 plus reference TRBV5-4 and TRBJ2-7, the full variable domain is ETGVTQSPTHLIKTRGQQVTLRCSSQSGHNTVSWYQQALGQGPQFIFQYYREEENGRGNFPPRFSGLQFPNYSSELNVNALELDDSALYLCASSHDGGSSYEQYFGPGTRLTVT.

The rearrangement joins TRBV15 to TRBJ2-3; 12 bases align to TRBD1. This CDR3 is built from 20 residues. V dropped 3 bases and J dropped 4; count of bases not matched to a gene: 17. Germline V gives CDR1 LNHNV, CDR2 YYDKDF (reference sequence). This CDR3 reads CATSRRPGTGGDGMADTQYF. CDR3 DNA sequence: TGTGCCACCAGCAGGCGGCCGGGGACAGGGGGCGATGGTATGGCAGATACGCAGTATTTT.

There are a few counts of this clonotype. The chain has TRBV14 and TRBJ2-5; D remains ambiguous. This CDR3 region has 16 residues. V lost 1 base and J 0 bases, leaving 12 bases between the germline ends. CDR1 and CDR2 (germline): SGHDN, FVKESK. DNA for the CDR3: TGTGCCAGCAGCCAAGGTGCGGCAGCGTACCAAGAGACCCAGTACTTC. It is translated as CASSQGAAAYQETQYF.

The chain's CDR3 is CASSLGGQAQQPQHF. CDR3 coding DNA: TGTGCCAGCAGCTTAGGGGGACAGGCTCAACAGCCCCAGCATTTT. The chain has TRBV7-9 and TRBJ1-5; 8 nucleotides match TRBD1. This CDR3 has 15 amino acids. Germline V gives CDR1 SEHNR, CDR2 FQNEAQ (reference sequence). Trimming removed 1 base from V and 7 bases from J; junction bases left unmatched: 6.

The rearrangement joins TRBV20-1 to TRBJ1-1; TRBD1 matches at 8 bases. After removal of 1 base from V and 0 bases from J, the junction contained 7 bases not matched to a gene. The CDR3 runs 16 residues. The germline gives CDR1 DFQATT, CDR2 SNEGSKA (reference sequence). CDR3 sequence: CSARAAGQDLNTEAFF. DNA for the CDR3: TGCAGTGCTAGAGCCGCGGGACAGGACCTGAACACTGAAGCTTTCTTT.

The rearrangement uses TRBV4-3 and TRBJ2-2; no definite D call. Trimming pared 2 bases from V and 5 bases from J, leaving 12 bases between. The CDR3 totals 15 residues. The germline gives CDR1 LGHNA, CDR2 YSLEER. The chain's CDR3 is CASSQSAEYTGELFF. CDR3 nucleotides: TGCGCCAGCAGCCAAAGCGCGGAGTATACCGGGGAGCTGTTTTTT.

This clonotype was seen repeatedly, ten times or more. The V and J genes are TRBV6-1 and TRBJ2-3, with 9 nucleotides matching TRBD1. Trimming at V came to 8 bases and at J to 1 base, leaving 1 base not matched to a gene. The V gene's germline CDR1 is MNHNS and CDR2 SASEGT. This CDR3 is built from 13 residues. CDR3 sequence reads: CASGQGRTDTQYF. The CDR3 DNA reads as TGTGCCAGCGGACAGGGGCGCACAGATACGCAGTATTTT.

J is TRBJ2-3 and V is TRBV20-1; tentatively, D is TRBD1 (6 bases). Between the trimmed V and J ends, which lost 6 bases and 1 base, there was a span of 17 bases. Germline assignment: CDR1 DFQATT and CDR2 SNEGSKA (reference sequence). This CDR3 is built from 15 residues. CDR3 sequence: CSANFPRGGTDTQYF. Written as DNA, the CDR3 is TGCAGTGCCAACTTTCCCAGGGGAGGCACAGATACGCAGTATTTT.

The chain joins TRBV29-1 to TRBJ2-1, with D maybe TRBD2 (6 bases). The CDR3 runs to 12 residues. V lost 7 bases, J lost 7 bases, and 14 bases lay in between. Germline values: CDR1 SQVTM, CDR2 ANQGSEA. The CDR3 coding sequence is TGCAGCGCCTCACGCGGGGTAAATGAGCAGTTCTTC. As protein: CSASRGVNEQFF.